The clone carrying this T cell receptor beta chain was seen ten or more times. The target antigen is unknown. The data were obtained in a study of spatial heterogeneity in lung cancer. Study-wide context: The library had UMIs, and each TCR and UMI pair averaged more than ten raw reads.

A unique molecular identifier was carried by every single TCR cDNA molecule. MiXCR, applied by TCRdb to the 5' RACE reads, yields one record per CDR3 protein. The table includes about 14,000 distinct CDR3 sequences, around 4.7% detected once. The study's findings and limits: Counts of expanded alpha and beta TCRs within tumors tracked the tumor nonsynonymous mutation count. For tumor T cells, estimated coverage reached only approximately 6.9% (alpha) and more than 11% (beta).

Time point in this sample: sample taken at primary tumor resection. V gave up 2 bases and J gave up 7 bases; unmatched junction bases: 6. Germline lookup yields CDR1 MNHEY and CDR2 SVGEGT. This CDR3 is built from 15 residues. This receptor was taken from a female donor with early-stage non-small cell lung cancer. The rearrangement uses TRBV6-2 or TRBV6-3 and TRBJ2-1; 9 bases map to TRBD1. The sequences come from lung tumor tissue, collected at surgery. The CDR3 nucleotides are TGTGCCAGCAGTTACGGAGGGACAGGGCGTAATGAGCAGTTCTTC. It specifies CASSYGGTGRNEQFF.